Listed below are T cell receptor beta chains from one sample, sequenced in a study of identical twins. TCRdb passed the 5' RACE reads through MiXCR, listing each CDR3 protein once. The table includes 1.5 million to 2 million distinct CDR3 sequences, around a third detected once. Input material: cord blood. The receptors derive from a newborn girl in good health. CDR3s include the opening cysteine and the closing phenylalanine or tryptophan. D genes are given only for firm matches. The size entry is marked missing in some rows and otherwise reads once, few, many or a size class.

d_gene	v_gene	abundance	j_gene	CDR3nt	CDR3aa
TRBD1	TRBV5-1	-	TRBJ1-1	TGCGCCAGCAGCCCCCAACAGGGGGCGAACACTGAAGCTTTCTTT	CASSPQQGANTEAFF
TRBD2	TRBV25-1	-	TRBJ2-1	TGTGCCAGCAGTGAAGGGCCGGGACTAGCGGGACCCTACAATGAGCAGTTCTTC	CASSEGPGLAGPYNEQFF
TRBD1	TRBV20-1	few	TRBJ1-2	TGCAGTGCTAGAGATTTACTGTCCCGGGACAGGGCTAACTATGGCTACACCTTC	CSARDLLSRDRANYGYTF
-	TRBV27	-	TRBJ2-1	TGTGCCAGCTCTCGGGGGAAGAGAGAGTTCTTC	CASSRGKREFF
-	TRBV29-1	-	TRBJ1-1	TGCAGCTCCGTCCCTAGTCTGACCAACACTGAAGCTTTCTTT	CSSVPSLTNTEAFF
-	TRBV5-1	-	TRBJ2-3	TGCGCCAGCAGCCGCATCCCGTTAGATACGCAGTATTTT	CASSRIPLDTQYF
-	TRBV20-1	-	TRBJ1-2	TGCAGTGCTAGGGAGGTGAGCTACACCTTC	CSAREVSYTF
-	TRBV10-1	-	TRBJ2-3	TGCGCCAGCAGCCGCGACTCCGCGGATACGCAGTATTTT	CASSRDSADTQYF
TRBD1	TRBV5-1	-	TRBJ1-6	TGCGCCAGCAGCTTGGAACAGGGGAAGGTGTCACCCCTCCACTTT	CASSLEQGKVSPLHF
-	TRBV20-1	-	TRBJ2-5	TGCAGTGCTAGTTACCAAGAGACCCAGTACTTC	CSASYQETQYF
-	TRBV2	few	TRBJ2-1	TGTGCCAGCAGTGAACCGGATTACAATGAGCAGTTCTTC	CASSEPDYNEQFF
TRBD2	TRBV29-1	many	TRBJ2-3	TGCAGCGCCGAACTAGCGGGGGGGCGCACAGATACGCAGTATTTT	CSAELAGGRTDTQYF
-	TRBV2	few	TRBJ2-1	TGTGCCGGACGAGCCTCCGGGTACAATGAGCAGTTCTTC	CAGRASGYNEQFF
-	TRBV5-1	-	TRBJ2-1	TGCGCCAGCAGCTTGGGAAGCGGGCAATCCTACAATGAGCAGTTCTTC	CASSLGSGQSYNEQFF
-	TRBV5-1	many	TRBJ1-4	TGTGCCAGCAGCCTGGGACGCTTAAATGAAAAACTGTTTTTT	CASSLGRLNEKLFF
TRBD2	TRBV20-1	-	TRBJ2-7	TGCAGTGCTTGGACTAGCGGGAGGTCAGAGCAGTACTTC	CSAWTSGRSEQYF
-	TRBV28	many	TRBJ2-1	TGTGCCAGCAGTCATCGACTTAATGAGCAGTTCTTC	CASSHRLNEQFF
-	TRBV27	-	TRBJ2-1	TGTGCCAGCAGTAAATATGGAAATGGGGTGGGGGCATCCAATAACAATGAGCAGTTCTTC	CASSKYGNGVGASNNNEQFF
TRBD1	TRBV29-1	once	TRBJ2-1	TGCAGCGTCGATACAGGGGGCGAGCAGTTCTTC	CSVDTGGEQFF